These T cell receptor beta chains were read from a single sample in a study of Ad26.COV2.S vaccination and SARS-CoV-2 variants. Profiled with immunoSEQ multiplex PCR; TCRdb holds only in-frame clones, not every one. The table includes hundreds of thousands of clones, around 90% detected once. Specimen: peripheral blood, collected in a trial of Ad26.COV2.S vaccine versus placebo. These TCRs come from a person between 18 and 60 years old who received the Ad26.COV2.S COVID-19 vaccine or a placebo. Both conserved end residues are part of each CDR3. A D gene is named only where the DNA matches it firmly. The size field is filled for only some rows; it gives once, few, many or a size class.

.,TRBV16,.,TRBJ2-7,CASSQSGGARVEQYF,TGTGCCAGCAGCCAATCGGGCGGGGCGCGGGTCGAGCAGTACTTC
.,TRBV7-9,many,TRBJ2-6,CASSLLATPANVLTF,TGTGCCAGCAGCTTACTTGCGACCCCGGCCAACGTCCTGACTTTC
.,TRBV7-2,.,TRBJ1-1,CASRRGLNTEAFF,TGTGCCAGCAGGAGGGGTCTGAACACTGAAGCTTTCTTT
TRBD1,TRBV5-4,.,TRBJ2-2,CASSLPGTGVPGELFF,TGTGCCAGCAGTTTGCCTGGGACAGGGGTTCCCGGGGAGCTGTTTTTT
.,TRBV24-1,.,TRBJ2-6,CATSDPRGSGANVLTF,TGTGCCACCAGTGATCCCAGGGGTTCTGGGGCCAACGTCCTGACTTTC
TRBD1,TRBV14,.,TRBJ1-4,CASSLFGTGTYEKLFF,TGTGCCAGCAGTCTATTCGGGACAGGGACGTATGAAAAACTGTTTTTT
TRBD1,TRBV4-1,.,TRBJ2-2,CASSQERGQGFPGELFF,TGCGCCAGCAGCCAAGAGAGGGGACAGGGGTTTCCCGGGGAGCTGTTTTTT
.,TRBV10-2,.,TRBJ2-3,CASRGHRRADTQYF,TGCGCCAGCCGAGGTCACCGGCGGGCAGATACGCAGTATTTT
.,TRBV7-8,.,TRBJ2-5,CASSLWDPLAEWGTQYF,TGTGCCAGCAGCTTATGGGACCCCCTAGCCGAGTGGGGGACCCAGTACTTC
TRBD1,TRBV7-2,.,TRBJ1-5,CASSSQDRVGLGNQPQHF,TGTGCCAGCAGCTCCCAGGACAGGGTGGGATTGGGCAATCAGCCCCAGCATTTT
TRBD2,TRBV15,.,TRBJ2-3,CATSRDSGGASTQYF,TGTGCCACCAGCAGAGATAGCGGGGGGGCAAGTACGCAGTATTTT
.,TRBV29-1,.,TRBJ2-7,CSVGQEGYEQYF,TGCAGCGTTGGGCAGGAGGGCTACGAGCAGTACTTC
TRBD1,TRBV3-1/TRBV3-2,.,TRBJ2-7,CASSPQTGGQFGAEQYF,TGTGCCAGCAGCCCTCAGACAGGGGGCCAGTTCGGGGCCGAGCAGTACTTC
TRBD2,TRBV4-3,once,TRBJ2-4,CASSQGAGGGNIQYF,TGCGCCAGCAGCCAAGGAGCGGGGGGCGGGAACATTCAGTACTTC
TRBD2,TRBV7-9,.,TRBJ2-7,CASSSSSGSTYEQYF,TGTGCCAGCAGTTCCAGTAGCGGGTCCACCTACGAGCAGTACTTC
.,TRBV19,.,TRBJ1-1,CASSIVGGGEAFF,TGTGCCAGTAGTATCGTGGGCGGTGGGGAAGCTTTCTTT
.,TRBV30,.,TRBJ2-7,CAWRVRGSYEQYF,TGTGCCTGGAGAGTTAGAGGCTCCTACGAGCAGTACTTC
.,TRBV5-6,.,TRBJ2-5,CASSLVEDETQYF,TGTGCCAGCAGCTTGGTAGAGGACGAGACCCAGTACTTC
.,TRBV3-1/TRBV3-2,.,TRBJ2-3,CASSQAGGRPDTQYF,TGTGCCAGCAGCCAGGCTGGGGGTCGCCCAGATACGCAGTATTTT
TRBD1,TRBV6-6,once,TRBJ1-5,CAIWIGQGVWPQHF,TGTGCCATCTGGATAGGACAGGGAGTCTGGCCCCAGCATTTT
.,TRBV30,.,TRBJ1-5,CAWSLDSGQPQHF,TGTGCCTGGAGTCTAGATAGCGGTCAGCCCCAGCATTTT
.,TRBV2,.,TRBJ1-3,CASSEAGSGNTIYF,TGTGCCAGCAGTGAAGCAGGCTCTGGAAACACCATATATTTT
.,TRBV18,.,TRBJ1-1,CASSPYHTEAFF,TGTGCCAGCTCACCATATCACACTGAAGCTTTCTTT
TRBD2,TRBV6-5,.,TRBJ2-7,CASSYSGLAGNYEQYF,TGTGCCAGCAGTTACTCAGGACTAGCGGGAAACTACGAGCAGTACTTC
.,TRBV2,.,TRBJ2-7,CASSELGSSYEQYF,TGTGCCAGCAGTGAATTAGGGAGCTCCTACGAGCAGTACTTC
TRBD2,TRBV5-1,.,TRBJ2-1,CASSLGGTSGYNEQFF,TGCGCCAGCAGCTTGGGGGGGACTAGCGGCTACAATGAGCAGTTCTTC
.,TRBV7-2,.,TRBJ2-5,CASSPGPPGETQYF,TGTGCCAGCAGTCCCGGTCCCCCCGGGGAGACCCAGTACTTC
TRBD2,TRBV5-4,.,TRBJ2-1,CASSLGTSGFYNEQFF,TGTGCCAGCAGCTTGGGGACTAGCGGGTTTTACAATGAGCAGTTCTTC
.,TRBV7-2,.,TRBJ2-7,CASSARQAAYEQYF,TGTGCCAGCAGCGCTAGACAGGCCGCCTACGAGCAGTACTTC
TRBD2,TRBV7-3,.,TRBJ2-3,CASSKGLAGWADTQYF,TGTGCCAGCAGCAAGGGACTAGCGGGATGGGCAGATACGCAGTATTTT
.,TRBV18,.,TRBJ2-3,CASSPSGGPTDTQYF,TGTGCCAGCTCACCATCAGGGGGGCCCACAGATACGCAGTATTTT
.,TRBV29-1,.,TRBJ2-1,CSARTTSNEQFF,TGCAGCGCACGAACGACTAGCAATGAGCAGTTCTTC
.,TRBV30,.,TRBJ2-7,CAWGVAEVEQYF,TGTGCCTGGGGGGTGGCCGAGGTCGAGCAGTACTTC